A selection of T cell receptor beta chains follows, all from one sample in a study of CD8 T cells in ankylosing spondylitis. Each CDR3 protein gets one entry after TCRdb re-called the 5' RACE reads with MiXCR. This table has about 180,000 distinct CDR3 sequences, roughly 10% appearing once. The source material was blood, either unsorted or a sorted T cell fraction (not recorded which). The receptor source for this set is a female donor with ankylosing spondylitis or in good health (not recorded which). Each CDR3 is given with its conserved first and last residue. The D gene is left open where the match is weak. The size of a clone is reported for some rows only, either as once, few or many, or as a class for expanded clones.

j_call | v_call | clone_size | d_call | cdr3_aa | cdr3_nt
TRBJ2-3 | TRBV11-2 | . | TRBD2 | CASSSSSGDLAGPTDTQYF | TGTGCCAGCAGCTCCTCCTCCGGGGACCTAGCGGGGCCCACAGATACGCAGTATTTT
TRBJ2-5 | TRBV29-1 | many | . | CSVRGETQYF | TGCAGCGTGAGAGGCGAGACCCAGTACTTC
TRBJ2-1 | TRBV14 | few | . | CASSHGTFSYNEQFF | TGTGCCAGCAGCCACGGGACATTCTCCTACAATGAGCAGTTCTTC
TRBJ1-1 | TRBV5-5 | few | . | CASNPGNTEAFF | TGTGCCAGCAACCCGGGGAACACTGAAGCTTTCTTT
TRBJ2-5 | TRBV24-1 | . | TRBD1 | CATSDRNHRGRETQYF | TGTGCCACCAGTGATCGTAACCACAGGGGTCGGGAGACCCAGTACTTC
TRBJ1-1 | TRBV2 | many | . | CASSAVLMNTEAFF | TGTGCCAGCAGTGCCGTTCTAATGAACACTGAAGCTTTCTTT
TRBJ2-7 | TRBV7-9 | few | . | CASSPRQIYEQYF | TGTGCCAGCAGCCCGCGTCAAATCTACGAGCAGTACTTC
TRBJ2-3 | TRBV20-1 | . | . | CSARKQSADTQYF | TGCAGTGCTCGCAAGCAGAGCGCAGATACGCAGTATTTT
TRBJ2-6 | TRBV9 | . | . | CASSVEGSGANVLTF | TGTGCCAGCAGCGTAGAGGGGTCTGGGGCCAACGTCCTGACTTTC
TRBJ1-1 | TRBV7-9 | . | TRBD1 | CASRPGQAPEAFF | TGTGCCAGCAGACCCGGACAGGCCCCCGAAGCTTTCTTT
TRBJ1-3 | TRBV27 | . | . | CASSPGTTGNTIYF | TGTGCCAGCAGTCCCGGGACAACTGGAAACACCATATATTTT
TRBJ2-1 | TRBV24-1 | few | TRBD2 | CATSDPTSGDYNEQFF | TGTGCCACCAGTGATCCTACTAGCGGGGATTACAATGAGCAGTTCTTC
TRBJ2-6 | TRBV12-3/TRBV12-4 | . | TRBD1 | CASIMGPGTDISGANVLTF | TGTGCCAGCATCATGGGGCCCGGGACAGATATCTCTGGGGCCAACGTCCTGACTTTC
TRBJ2-1 | TRBV7-2 | . | TRBD2 | CASSLPTSGKYNNEQFF | TGTGCCAGCAGCTTACCGACTAGCGGGAAGTATAACAATGAGCAGTTCTTC
TRBJ2-3 | TRBV5-6 | . | . | CASSLGVPDTQYF | TGTGCCAGCAGCTTGGGAGTCCCAGATACGCAGTATTTT
TRBJ2-3 | TRBV19 | . | TRBD1 | CASSIWTGSFSFPDTQYF | TGTGCCAGTAGTATCTGGACAGGGAGTTTCTCTTTTCCAGATACGCAGTATTTT
TRBJ2-2 | TRBV6-5 | . | TRBD2 | CASSYSGGSGELFF | TGTGCCAGCAGTTACTCGGGGGGGTCCGGGGAGCTGTTTTTT
TRBJ2-2 | TRBV6-1 | few | . | CASSPPQVANTGELFF | TGTGCCAGCAGCCCGCCACAGGTCGCGAACACCGGGGAGCTGTTTTTT
TRBJ2-1 | TRBV20-1 | few | TRBD2 | CSARDSTSGTGEQFF | TGCAGTGCTAGAGATAGTACTAGCGGGACGGGTGAGCAGTTCTTC
TRBJ1-1 | TRBV19 | many | TRBD1 | CASSIDLTGVRGGAFF | TGTGCCAGTAGTATAGATCTAACAGGGGTGCGTGGAGGAGCTTTCTTT
TRBJ2-3 | TRBV5-5 | . | . | CARGPGVPREYF | TGTGCCAGGGGCCCCGGGGTTCCTAGGGAGTATTTT
TRBJ2-5 | TRBV20-1 | few | TRBD1 | CSATNGGQGEETQYF | TGCAGTGCTACCAATGGGGGACAGGGAGAAGAGACCCAGTACTTC
TRBJ2-7 | TRBV20-1 | few | TRBD1 | CSAADPPRQGQGGYEQYF | TGCAGTGCCGCAGACCCCCCTCGCCAGGGACAGGGGGGCTACGAGCAGTACTTC
TRBJ2-2 | TRBV4-3 | many | . | CASSQDRANTGELFF | TGCGCCAGCAGCCAAGACAGGGCCAACACCGGGGAGCTGTTTTTT
TRBJ1-1 | TRBV7-9 | few | . | CASSPPTRNTEAFF | TGTGCCAGCAGCCCACCGACCAGGAACACTGAAGCTTTCTTT
TRBJ2-2 | TRBV5-1 | . | . | CASRHRPGNTGELFF | TGCGCCAGCAGACACAGGCCGGGTAACACCGGGGAGCTGTTTTTT
TRBJ2-1 | TRBV12-3/TRBV12-4 | . | TRBD2 | CASRPTLAGPYNEQFF | TGTGCCAGCAGACCTACTCTAGCGGGTCCCTACAATGAGCAGTTCTTC
TRBJ1-1 | TRBV7-9 | . | TRBD1 | CASSLDRGMNTEAFF | TGTGCCAGCAGCTTGGACAGGGGAATGAACACTGAAGCTTTCTTT
TRBJ2-2 | TRBV6-1 | . | . | CASSEGAGELFF | TGTGCCAGCAGTGAGGGGGCCGGGGAGCTGTTTTTT
TRBJ1-5 | TRBV20-1 | few | . | CSARDEVGSNQPQHF | TGCAGTGCTAGAGATGAGGTAGGCAGCAATCAGCCCCAGCATTTT
TRBJ2-3 | TRBV28 | . | . | CASTIKAGHTQYF | TGTGCCAGCACTATTAAGGCCGGGCATACGCAGTATTTT
TRBJ2-1 | TRBV20-1 | few | . | CSARVRDLRSYNEQFF | TGCAGTGCTAGAGTACGCGACCTCCGCTCCTACAATGAGCAGTTCTTC
TRBJ2-1 | TRBV28 | . | . | CATQKEGGYNEQFF | TGTGCCACCCAGAAGGAGGGAGGCTACAATGAGCAGTTCTTC
TRBJ2-5 | TRBV30 | few | . | CAWSVLAEETQYF | TGTGCCTGGAGTGTACTGGCGGAAGAGACCCAGTACTTC
TRBJ2-7 | TRBV27 | . | TRBD2 | CASSLGLAGSYEQYF | TGTGCCAGCAGTTTAGGACTAGCGGGCTCTTACGAGCAGTACTTC
TRBJ2-7 | TRBV20-1 | few | . | CSASYGHGTYEQYF | TGCAGTGCTAGTTACGGACACGGGACCTACGAGCAGTACTTC
TRBJ2-1 | TRBV7-6 | few | . | CASSSPSPGSGRYNEQFF | TGTGCCAGCAGCTCCCCTAGCCCCGGGTCTGGGCGCTACAATGAGCAGTTCTTC
TRBJ2-7 | TRBV7-2 | many | . | CASSFLVGALNEQYF | TGTGCCAGCAGCTTTTTGGTAGGGGCACTCAACGAGCAGTACTTC
TRBJ2-1 | TRBV15 | many | . | CATSRDPPGSSYNEQFF | TGTGCCACCAGCAGAGATCCCCCAGGGAGCTCCTACAATGAGCAGTTCTTC
TRBJ2-5 | TRBV2 | . | TRBD2 | CAISSHPPGLAASWTQYF | TGTGCCATCAGCTCCCACCCTCCGGGACTAGCGGCGTCTTGGACCCAGTACTTC
TRBJ2-3 | TRBV20-1 | . | . | CSAVVSWGTDTQYF | TGCAGTGCCGTCGTAAGTTGGGGCACAGATACGCAGTATTTT
TRBJ2-7 | TRBV19 | . | . | CAGSSAGSYEQYF | TGTGCCGGTAGTTCGGCAGGGTCCTACGAGCAGTACTTC
TRBJ1-2 | TRBV6-2/TRBV6-3 | . | . | CASSYAAVTYGYTF | TGTGCCAGCAGTTACGCAGCAGTTACCTATGGCTACACCTTC
TRBJ1-1 | TRBV20-1 | . | . | CSARVVDLNTEAFF | TGCAGTGCTAGAGTCGTAGACTTGAACACTGAAGCTTTCTTT
TRBJ2-1 | TRBV19 | . | . | CASSIKGWLRREGRIQNEQFF | TGTGCCAGTAGTATAAAGGGCTGGCTTCGGCGAGAGGGGCGTATACAAAATGAGCAGTTCTTC
TRBJ2-1 | TRBV4-2 | . | TRBD1 | CASSQDGPGGKGNEQFF | TGTGCCAGCAGCCAAGATGGCCCAGGGGGTAAAGGCAATGAGCAGTTCTTC
TRBJ2-1 | TRBV14 | many | . | CASSPTSLNEQFF | TGTGCCAGCAGCCCAACCTCACTCAATGAGCAGTTCTTC
TRBJ2-3 | TRBV12-3/TRBV12-4 | many | TRBD2 | CASSSYGAGATDTQYF | TGTGCCAGCAGTTCCTATGGGGCGGGAGCCACAGATACGCAGTATTTT
TRBJ1-2 | TRBV7-2 | few | TRBD1 | CASSPRTGGLANYGYTF | TGTGCCAGCAGCCCAAGGACAGGGGGCTTAGCTAACTATGGCTACACCTTC
TRBJ1-1 | TRBV27 | few | . | CASSPRAQGMNTEAFF | TGTGCCAGCAGTCCACGGGCCCAAGGGATGAACACTGAAGCTTTCTTT
TRBJ2-1 | TRBV5-4 | . | . | CASGIRGASMNEQFF | TGTGCCAGTGGAATCCGGGGGGCGTCCATGAATGAGCAGTTCTTC
TRBJ2-3 | TRBV12-3/TRBV12-4 | many | . | CASSLDASPDTQYF | TGTGCCAGCAGTTTAGATGCTAGTCCAGATACGCAGTATTTT
TRBJ1-4 | TRBV7-2 | . | TRBD1 | CASSPTGSVEKLFF | TGTGCCAGCAGCCCGACAGGGTCCGTTGAAAAACTGTTTTTT
TRBJ2-7 | TRBV6-5 | . | . | CASSYSRGFAYEQYF | TGTGCCAGCAGTTACTCGAGGGGGTTCGCCTACGAGCAGTACTTC
TRBJ1-6 | TRBV28 | . | . | CASSLNSNYSPLHF | TGTGCCAGCAGTTTAAACAGTAACTATTCACCCCTCCACTTT
TRBJ2-1 | TRBV7-6 | few | . | CASSSSGELGEQFF | TGTGCCAGCAGCTCAAGCGGAGAGCTAGGGGAGCAGTTCTTC
TRBJ2-1 | TRBV7-9 | many | . | CASKGEGSYNEQFF | TGTGCCTCCAAAGGGGAAGGCTCCTACAATGAGCAGTTCTTC
TRBJ1-6 | TRBV28 | few | . | CASSWLGNNSPLHF | TGTGCCAGCAGTTGGCTCGGTAATAATTCACCCCTCCACTTT